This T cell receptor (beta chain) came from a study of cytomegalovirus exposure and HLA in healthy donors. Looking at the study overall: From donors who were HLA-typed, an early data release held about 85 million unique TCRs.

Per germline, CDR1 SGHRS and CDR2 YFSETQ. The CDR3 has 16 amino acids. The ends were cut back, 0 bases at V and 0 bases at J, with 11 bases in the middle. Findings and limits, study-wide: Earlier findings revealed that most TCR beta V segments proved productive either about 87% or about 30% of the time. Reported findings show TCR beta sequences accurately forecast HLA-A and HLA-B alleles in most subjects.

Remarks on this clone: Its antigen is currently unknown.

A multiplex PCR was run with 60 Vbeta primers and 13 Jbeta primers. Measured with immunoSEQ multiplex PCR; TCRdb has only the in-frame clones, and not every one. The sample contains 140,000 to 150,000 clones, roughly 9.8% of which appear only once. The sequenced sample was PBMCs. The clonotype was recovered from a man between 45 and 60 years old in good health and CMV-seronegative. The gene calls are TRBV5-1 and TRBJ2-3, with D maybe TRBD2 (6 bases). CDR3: CASSLGGGGSTDTQYF. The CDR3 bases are TGCGCCAGCAGCTTGGGCGGCGGAGGGAGCACAGATACGCAGTATTTT.